Presented here are 30 T cell receptor beta chains from one specimen sequenced in a study of blood T cells in healthy people across ages. Together with a sample-barcoded 5' primer, a J-beta primer mix was included in a second PCR lasting roughly 6 to 12 cycles. TCRdb itself ran the 5' RACE reads through MiXCR, one entry per CDR3 protein. The sample has 1.8 million or so distinct CDR3 sequences, approximately 39% seen once. Sample: blood. The origin of the receptors is a human donor in good health.

This clonotype was detected a few times. The chain has TRBV4-3 and TRBJ1-5; D is possibly TRBD1 (6 bases). This CDR3 region has 14 residues. The V end was cut by 1 base, the J end by 6 bases, with 10 bases between. CDR1 and CDR2 (germline): LGHNA, YSLEER. This CDR3 reads CASSQGQDSQPQHF. The CDR3 DNA reads as TGCGCCAGCAGCCAAGGACAGGATAGTCAGCCCCAGCATTTT.

V usage is TRBV7-9 and J usage is TRBJ1-5; D remains ambiguous. The CDR3 totals 11 residues. V was shortened by 3 bases and J by 6 bases, with 3 bases between the two germline ends. Germline V CDR1 and CDR2: SEHNR, FQNEAQ (reference sequence). CDR3 in DNA: TGTGCCAGCAGCTTGGCTCAGCCCCAGCATTTT. Its protein product is CASSLAQPQHF.

The V and J genes are TRBV12-3 or TRBV12-4 and TRBJ2-2, with 8 nucleotides matching TRBD2. After removal of 11 bases from V and 5 bases from J, the junction contained 10 bases not matched to a gene. The CDR3 sequence is 14 residues long. CDR3 sequence (DNA): TGTGCCTCAAGGGAGCGGGGGCTAACCGGGGAGCTGTTTTTT. It specifies CASRERGLTGELFF.

The chain combines TRBV12-3 or TRBV12-4 with TRBJ2-6; 12 positions agree with TRBD1. This CDR3 has 18 residues. V shed 6 bases, J shed 3 bases, and the junction held 9 bases outside the gene matches. The CDR3 loop reads CASRKMGQGANGANVLTF. The CDR3 DNA reads TGTGCCAGCAGAAAAATGGGACAGGGGGCGAATGGGGCCAACGTCCTGACTTTC.

This clonotype was seen a handful of times. V is TRBV20-1 and J is TRBJ2-5; 9 bases map to TRBD2. V lost 5 bases and J lost 0; bases outside the gene matches: 7. Germline loops: CDR1 DFQATT, CDR2 SNEGSKA (reference sequence). The CDR3 extends over 15 amino acids. In DNA, the CDR3 is TGCAGTGCTTTGCCGACTAGCGGAGACCAAGAGACCCAGTACTTC. It encodes CSALPTSGDQETQYF.

The V and J genes are TRBV11-2 and TRBJ2-5; D is possibly TRBD2 (7 bases). Trimming stripped 5 bases from V and 7 bases from J, with 17 bases between. This CDR3 spans 14 amino acids. Looked up from germline, CDR1 is SGHAT and CDR2 is FQNNGV. The CDR3 region has the DNA TGTGCCAGCAGCCCCCCGGGGGGCAGCGGGACCCAGTACTTC. Its protein is CASSPPGGSGTQYF.

This clonotype was seen a few times. The CDR3 bases are TGTGCCAGCAGCTTAAACCCCCCCTATGATGAGCAGTTCTTC. Amino acid sequence: CASSLNPPYDEQFF. The V call is TRBV7-3, the J call TRBJ2-1; the D is unclear. The CDR3 has 14 amino acids. The V gene's germline CDR1 is SGHTA and CDR2 FQGTGA. V was clipped by 1 base and J by 8 bases, with 12 bases between them.

This clonotype was counted only a few times. The J gene is TRBJ1-4, the V gene TRBV20-1, with 7 bases that match TRBD1. Germline-derived CDR1 and CDR2 are DFQATT and SNEGSKA (reference sequence). The CDR3 runs to 12 residues. Trimming at V came to 6 bases and at J to 8 bases, leaving 6 bases not matched to a gene. CDR3 in amino acids: CSAGRGIEKLFF. Written as DNA, the CDR3 is TGCAGTGCCGGCAGGGGGATAGAAAAACTGTTTTTT.

This chain connects TRBV4-3 to TRBJ2-3; 7 nucleotides match TRBD2. CDR3 length: 15 amino acids. With V trimmed by 8 bases and J by 4 bases, 12 bases remained unmatched. Germline V gene data show CDR1 as LGHNA and CDR2 as YSLEER. The CDR3: CASGSASGVPDTQYF. DNA for the CDR3: TGCGCCAGCGGCAGCGCCAGCGGGGTTCCAGATACGCAGTATTTT.

The gene calls are TRBV7-9 and TRBJ1-2, with D unresolved. This CDR3 has 14 amino acids. The V end lost 4 bases, the J end lost 5 bases, and 14 bases lay between the germline ends. Germline V lookup: CDR1 SEHNR, CDR2 FQNEAQ (reference sequence). CDR3 nucleotides: TGTGCCAGCAGCTCGGCGAGGGTTGGGTATGGCTACACCTTC. This encodes CASSSARVGYGYTF.

This clonotype was recorded a few times. The chain couples TRBV12-3 or TRBV12-4 to TRBJ1-6, with D possibly matching TRBD1 (5 bases). This CDR3 comprises 12 residues. Trimming took 6 bases from V and 10 from J, leaving 10 bases between them. The CDR3 DNA is TGTGCCAGCAGCCAGGGTTCCTCACCCCTCCACTTT. Its protein product is CASSQGSSPLHF.

The V gene is TRBV7-6, the J gene TRBJ1-1; 8 bases are a match to TRBD1. V trimming: 8 bases; J trimming: 2 bases; junction bases outside the gene matches: 7. The length of the CDR3 is 14 residues. Germline V gene lookup returns CDR1 SGHVS and CDR2 FNYEAQ. CDR3 nucleotide sequence: TGTGCCAGCCTCCTAGGACAGGGAAACACTGAAGCTTTCTTT. Protein sequence: CASLLGQGNTEAFF. The complete variable domain, with remaining parts taken from reference TRBV7-6 and TRBJ1-1, reads GAGVSQSPRYKVTKRGQDVALRCDPISGHVSLYWYRQALGQGPEFLTYFNYEAQQDKSGLPNDRFSAERPEGSISTLTIQRTEQRDSAMYRCASLLGQGNTEAFFGQGTRLTVV.

The chain uses TRBV28 and TRBJ2-7; D is tentatively TRBD1 or TRBD2 (6 bases each). The CDR3 consists of 12 residues. V lost 7 bases to trimming and J lost 5 bases, with 12 bases between them. Per germline, CDR1 MDHEN and CDR2 SYDVKM. DNA of the CDR3: TGTGCCAGCAAGGGGGGTACCCACGAGCAGTACTTC. Its protein product is CASKGGTHEQYF.

The CDR3 here is CASSLWGGSRGYEQYF. DNA for the CDR3: TGTGCCAGCAGTTTATGGGGTGGTTCAAGGGGGTACGAGCAGTACTTC. The rearrangement joins TRBV28 to TRBJ2-7; possibly TRBD1 for D (6 bases). V was cut by 0 bases and J by 4 bases, with 16 bases left in between. Germline assignment: CDR1 MDHEN and CDR2 SYDVKM. The length of the CDR3 is 16 residues.

The table lists this clonotype with a few counts. The chain has TRBV15 and TRBJ2-5, with D tentatively TRBD1 (9 bases). Trimming took off 4 bases at V and 4 bases at J, with 19 bases between the two ends. Germline V gene lookup returns CDR1 LNHNV and CDR2 YYDKDF (reference sequence). The CDR3 is 16 amino acids. CDR3 sequence (DNA): TGTGCCACCAGCAAAGATAGCGGGACAGGGTCAGAGACCCAGTACTTC. Protein: CATSKDSGTGSETQYF. Together with reference TRBV15 and TRBJ2-5, the CDR3 gives the full variable domain: DAMVIQNPRYQVTQFGKPVTLSCSQTLNHNVMYWYQQKSSQAPKLLFHYYDKDFNNEADTPDNFQSRRPNTSFCFLDIRSPGLGDTAMYLCATSKDSGTGSETQYFGPGTRLLVL.

This clonotype turned up a few times. The V call is TRBV5-1, the J call TRBJ2-3, with D uncertain. Looked up from germline, CDR1 is SGHRS and CDR2 is YFSETQ. The CDR3 spans 16 residues. V lost 4 bases to trimming and J lost 0 bases, with 15 bases between them. The CDR3 loop reads CASSRGRRTSTDTQYF. For the CDR3, the DNA is TGCGCCAGCAGCCGTGGGCGGAGAACTAGCACAGATACGCAGTATTTT.

This clonotype was picked up a small number of times. The chain has TRBV2 and TRBJ1-1; a weak D match, TRBD1 (5 bases). The length of the CDR3 is 14 residues. Trimming took off 2 bases at V and 4 bases at J, with 11 bases between the two ends. Germline V CDR1 and CDR2: SNHLY, FYNNEI. The CDR3 protein is CASSETGGGTEAFF. DNA of the CDR3: TGTGCCAGCAGTGAAACCGGGGGGGGCACTGAAGCTTTCTTT.

The rearrangement links TRBV12-3 or TRBV12-4 to TRBJ1-1, with TRBD1 identical over 9 bases. V trimming: 5 bases; J trimming: 2 bases; junction bases outside the gene matches: 15. The CDR3 totals 18 residues. The CDR3 loop reads CASSPSADRGLHNTEAFF. CDR3 DNA sequence: TGTGCCAGCAGTCCCTCGGCGGACAGGGGACTTCATAACACTGAAGCTTTCTTT.

This chain connects TRBV13 to TRBJ2-1; 12 positions match TRBD2. Unmatched junction bases numbered 4, after V lost 1 base and J lost 6 bases. The CDR3 totals 16 residues. CDR1 PRHDT and CDR2 FYEKMQ come from the germline V gene (reference sequence). CDR3 nucleotide sequence: TGTGCCAGCAGCTTAGTGTCTAGCGGGGGGGGCAATGAGCAGTTCTTC. Protein sequence: CASSLVSSGGGNEQFF. Using reference TRBV13 and TRBJ2-1 for the parts outside the CDR3, the full variable domain is AAGVIQSPRHLIKEKRETATLKCYPIPRHDTVYWYQQGPGQDPQFLISFYEKMQSDKGSIPDRFSAQQFSDYHSELNMSSLELGDSALYFCASSLVSSGGGNEQFFGPGTRLTVL.

The chain joins TRBV4-3 to TRBJ2-5; D might be TRBD2 (6 bases). CDR3 size: 19 residues. The V gene lost 0 bases and the J gene lost 5 bases, with 25 bases spanning the gap. Germline lookup yields CDR1 LGHNA and CDR2 YSLEER. Here the CDR3 reads CASSQDARPAAGKNETQYF. In DNA, the CDR3 is TGCGCCAGCAGCCAAGATGCCCGACCCGCAGCGGGCAAGAACGAGACCCAGTACTTC.

V and J are TRBV15 and TRBJ1-2; D gene uncertain. With 5 bases removed from V and 0 bases from J, the gap between germline ends came to 7 bases. The length of the CDR3 is 13 residues. Germline V CDR1 and CDR2: LNHNV, YYDKDF (reference sequence). For the CDR3, the DNA is TGTGCCACCAGCGGAAAAGCTAACTATGGCTACACCTTC. Translated: CATSGKANYGYTF.

This chain connects TRBV27 to TRBJ1-2, with no clear D. The CDR3 covers 13 residues. Germline CDR1 is MNHEY and CDR2 is SMNVEV (reference sequence). Trimming took off 3 bases at V and 8 bases at J, with 13 bases between the two ends. This CDR3 reads CASSFRLGSGYTF. In DNA, the CDR3 is TGTGCCAGCAGTTTCAGACTGGGCTCGGGCTACACCTTC.

This clonotype turned up a few times. The chain links TRBV2 to TRBJ2-5; no clear D. Trimming shortened V by 3 bases and J by 2 bases, and 10 bases separated the two germline ends. CDR1 and CDR2 (germline): SNHLY, FYNNEI. This CDR3 is 14 amino acids long. As DNA, the CDR3 is TGTGCCAGCAGTGAGGGGTGGGGACAAGAGACCCAGTACTTC. This codes for CASSEGWGQETQYF. Variable domain in full (rest from reference TRBV2 and TRBJ2-5): EPEVTQTPSHQVTQMGQEVILRCVPISNHLYFYWYRQILGQKVEFLVSFYNNEISEKSEIFDDQFSVERPDGSNFTLKIRSTKLEDSAMYFCASSEGWGQETQYFGPGTRLLVL.

The genes are TRBV27 and TRBJ1-1; D is possibly TRBD1 (5 bases). Germline CDR1 MNHEY, CDR2 SMNVEV (reference sequence). The CDR3 has 14 amino acids. Trimming removed 6 bases at V and 0 bases at J, with 11 bases between. The CDR3 DNA follows: TGTGCCAGCAGGCCAGGACACATGAACACTGAAGCTTTCTTT. Protein: CASRPGHMNTEAFF.

The chain links TRBV7-2 to TRBJ1-2, with a weak D call TRBD1 (5 bases). V lost 5 bases, J lost 10 bases, and 14 bases lay in between. The germline V gene encodes CDR1 SGHTA and CDR2 FQGNSA. CDR3 length: 12 residues. The CDR3 spells CASSPDRATYTF. In DNA form, the CDR3 reads TGTGCCAGCAGCCCCGACAGAGCCACCTACACCTTC.

The CDR3 DNA reads TGTGCCAGCAGTTACTCACTAGCGGGGGGCCACACAGATACGCAGTATTTT. The encoded protein is CASSYSLAGGHTDTQYF. V and J are TRBV6-6 and TRBJ2-3; TRBD2 matches at 12 bases. Per germline, CDR1 MNHNY and CDR2 SVGAGI (reference sequence). Trimming removed 0 bases from V and 2 bases from J; junction bases left unmatched: 3. This CDR3 contains 17 residues.

The chain links TRBV4-3 to TRBJ2-5, with 11 bases matching TRBD2. With 6 bases clipped from V and 13 bases from J, the junction kept 13 bases outside the gene matches. Germline CDR1 LGHNA, CDR2 YSLEER. The CDR3 totals 14 residues. CDR3 sequence reads: CASRPTSGEGERYF. The CDR3 nucleotides are TGCGCCAGCAGACCGACTAGCGGGGAGGGGGAGCGGTACTTC.

The chain joins TRBV7-2 to TRBJ1-5; possible D gene TRBD1, 5 bases. The V gene's germline CDR1 is SGHTA and CDR2 FQGNSA. Deletions cut 5 bases from V and 5 bases from J, with 16 bases between. The CDR3 is 15 amino acids. The CDR3 here is CASSAQEGRDQPQHF. The CDR3 nucleotides are TGTGCCAGCAGCGCCCAGGAGGGACGAGATCAGCCCCAGCATTTT.

The rearrangement links TRBV12-3 or TRBV12-4 to TRBJ1-5, with a tentative D call TRBD1 (5 bases). V lost 2 bases and J 5 bases, leaving 13 bases between the germline ends. CDR3 length equals 15 residues. The CDR3 loop reads CASSLFRAGDQPQHF. The CDR3 nucleotides read TGTGCCAGCAGTTTATTCAGGGCAGGAGATCAGCCCCAGCATTTT.

This clonotype was counted only a few times. Relative to the germline gene, one junction end is altered; a read error may explain this. The chain recombines TRBV6-2 or TRBV6-3 with TRBJ2-5, with D uncertain. The CDR3 has 15 amino acids. Per the germline V gene, CDR1 is MNHEY and CDR2 is SVGEGT. CDR3 coding DNA: TGTACCAGCAGTTACTCGTTCCGGTTACAAGAGACCCAGTACTTC. Its protein product is CTSSYSFRLQETQYF.